These 24 T cell receptor beta chains share one sample of origin, sequenced in a study of cytomegalovirus exposure and HLA in healthy donors. Primers: 60 Vbeta forward and 13 Jbeta reverse. Generated by immunoSEQ multiplex PCR, the TCRdb table keeps only in-frame clones and is missing some. The sample yields tens of thousands of clones, approximately 66% seen once. Sequenced sample: PBMCs. The receptors were sampled from a man aged 25 to 40 in good health and CMV-seronegative.

This clone has more than one count but fewer than ten. This chain uses TRBV6-6 with TRBJ1-1; a possible D gene is TRBD1 (5 bases). V gave up 7 bases and J gave up 3 bases, with 21 bases separating them. The germline V gene encodes CDR1 MNHNY and CDR2 SVGAGI (reference sequence). CDR3 length: 16 amino acids. The CDR3 DNA sequence: TGTGCCAGCAATCTAAACGGTGCCAGGGTTGACACTGAAGCTTTCTTT. It encodes CASNLNGARVDTEAFF.

In this sample, this clone turned up a few times. The V gene is TRBV6-4, the J gene TRBJ1-1, with a tentative D call TRBD1 (5 bases). The CDR3 has 14 residues. Trimming removed 0 bases from V and 3 bases from J, with 8 bases in between. Germline values: CDR1 MRHNA, CDR2 SNTAGT. The CDR3 reads CASSDSGEDTEAFF. The CDR3 DNA reads as TGTGCCAGCAGTGACTCAGGGGAGGACACTGAAGCTTTCTTT.

The chain has TRBV9 and TRBJ2-2; 9 positions agree with TRBD1. The CDR3 totals 14 residues. Per the germline V gene, CDR1 is SGDLS and CDR2 is YYNGEE. Losses at the gene ends were 4 bases for V and 8 bases for J; bases not matched to a gene: 6. CDR3 in amino acids: CASSSGQGFGELFF. In DNA, the CDR3 is TGTGCCAGCAGCTCGGGACAGGGCTTTGGGGAGCTGTTTTTT.

Only a few counts were recorded for this clone. The V call is TRBV4-1, the J call TRBJ2-2; the match to TRBD1 covers 7 bases. The germline gives CDR1 MGHRA, CDR2 YSYEKL. The J segment lost 6 bases and the V segment lost 5 bases, leaving 6 bases of the junction unmatched. The CDR3 totals 14 residues. For the CDR3, the DNA is TGCGCCAGCAGCGAGGGGGCCTTGGCCGGGGAGCTGTTTTTT. Encoded protein: CASSEGALAGELFF.

The chain carries TRBV6-1 and TRBJ2-7, with D maybe TRBD1 (5 bases). Looked up from germline, CDR1 is MNHNS and CDR2 is SASEGT. The V and J ends lost 5 bases and 1 base respectively, with 12 bases between them. The CDR3 is 14 amino acids. CDR3 region: CASSSRGSSYEQYF. As DNA, the CDR3 is TGTGCCAGCAGTTCAAGGGGCAGTTCCTACGAGCAGTACTTC.

The chain couples TRBV21-1 to TRBJ2-5; TRBD1, as called in the table, went unchecked against the DNA. TRBV21-1 corresponds to a pseudogene. This CDR3 has 17 amino acids. The CDR3 sequence: CASSEEGDRAIQETQYF. CDR3 coding DNA: TGTGCCAGCAGCGAAGAAGGGGACAGGGCAATCCAAGAGACCCAGTACTTC.

The rearrangement joins TRBV4-1 to TRBJ1-1, with D perhaps matching TRBD1 (6 bases). V was clipped by 0 bases and J by 0 bases, with 14 bases between them. In germline, CDR1 is MGHRA, CDR2 YSYEKL. The CDR3 totals 17 residues. CDR3: CASSQDGSGGLNTEAFF. For the CDR3, the DNA is TGCGCCAGCAGCCAAGATGGATCTGGGGGCTTGAACACTGAAGCTTTCTTT.

V usage is TRBV15 and J usage is TRBJ2-3, with 8 bases that match TRBD2. From germline, CDR1 is LNHNV and CDR2 YYDKDF (reference sequence). The CDR3 is made up of 16 amino acids. Trimming at V came to 1 base and at J to 0 bases, leaving 3 bases not matched to a gene. CDR3 residues: CATSRGSGESTDTQYF. The CDR3 nucleotides are TGTGCCACCAGCAGAGGTAGCGGGGAAAGCACAGATACGCAGTATTTT.

The chain recombines TRBV5-1 with TRBJ2-4; TRBD1 is a possible D gene (6 bases). Looked up from germline, CDR1 is SGHRS and CDR2 is YFSETQ. The V and J ends lost 0 bases and 8 bases respectively, with 18 bases between them. This CDR3 is built from 16 residues. CDR3 residues: CASSLDWRPGADIQYF. The DNA of the CDR3 is TGCGCCAGCAGCTTGGATTGGAGACCAGGGGCGGACATTCAGTACTTC.

This clone came up a few times. The V and J genes are TRBV9 and TRBJ2-5; tentatively, D is TRBD2 (6 bases). V was pared by 0 bases and J by 4 bases, with 19 bases between. This CDR3 has 17 amino acids. The germline gives CDR1 SGDLS, CDR2 YYNGEE. The CDR3 nucleotides read TGTGCCAGCAGCGTAGGAGGGGCGGGGCAGGGACGAGAGACCCAGTACTTC. Amino acid sequence: CASSVGGAGQGRETQYF.

V usage is TRBV9 and J usage is TRBJ2-1; TRBD1 matches at 9 bases. V shed 4 bases and J 3 bases; nucleotides not matched to a gene: 5. This CDR3 region has 15 residues. Germline V gene data show CDR1 as SGDLS and CDR2 as YYNGEE. CDR3 sequence: CASSPRDRDYNEQFF. CDR3 bases: TGTGCCAGCAGCCCTCGGGACAGGGACTACAATGAGCAGTTCTTC. Complete variable domain (other parts from reference TRBV9 and TRBJ2-1): DSGVTQTPKHLITATGQRVTLRCSPRSGDLSVYWYQQSLDQGLQFLIQYYNGEERAKGNILERFSAQQFPDLHSELNLSSLELGDSALYFCASSPRDRDYNEQFFGPGTRLTVL.

J is TRBJ1-4 and V is TRBV28, with a weak D call TRBD1 (6 bases). The V gene lost 2 bases and the J gene lost 7 bases, with 14 bases spanning the gap. The CDR3 totals 15 residues. CDR1 and CDR2 (germline): MDHEN, SYDVKM. In nucleotides, the CDR3 is TGTGCCAGCAGTTTAGGGGCAGGGGTAGGTGAAAAACTGTTTTTT. The encoded protein is CASSLGAGVGEKLFF.

The chain employs TRBV27 and TRBJ2-7; no firm D call. Germline V lookup: CDR1 MNHEY, CDR2 SMNVEV (reference sequence). The CDR3 covers 13 residues. Trimming took off 2 bases at V and 7 bases at J, with 12 bases between the two ends. CDR3 protein: CASSLTLLQEQYF. The CDR3 DNA sequence: TGTGCCAGCAGTTTAACTCTCTTGCAAGAGCAGTACTTC.

The chain recombines TRBV5-1 with TRBJ2-7; tentatively, D is TRBD2 (6 bases). Trimming removed 4 bases from V and 5 bases from J, with 22 bases in between. The CDR3 covers 16 residues. The germline V gene encodes CDR1 SGHRS and CDR2 YFSETQ. CDR3 in amino acids: CASSPDGRTNWNEQYF. Written as DNA, the CDR3 is TGCGCCAGCAGCCCGGACGGACGGACTAATTGGAACGAGCAGTACTTC.

This clone was counted once. This chain links TRBV18 with TRBJ1-3; TRBD1 agrees at 7 bases. The germline CDR1 and CDR2 sequences are KGHSH and LQKENI. The V gene end was trimmed by 3 bases and the J gene end by 0 bases; junction bases not matched to a gene: 5. There are 16 residues in the CDR3. CDR3 loop: CASSPPDRFSGNTIYF. CDR3 in DNA: TGTGCCAGCTCACCCCCGGACAGGTTCTCTGGAAACACCATATATTTT. Drawing the rest from reference TRBV18 and TRBJ1-3, the complete variable domain is NAGVMQNPRHLVRRRGQEARLRCSPMKGHSHVYWYRQLPEEGLKFMVYLQKENIIDESGMPKERFSAEFPKEGPSILRIQQVVRGDSAAYFCASSPPDRFSGNTIYFGEGSWLTVV.

V and J are TRBV6-6 and TRBJ1-1; no definite D call. With 7 bases removed from V and 4 bases from J, the gap between germline ends came to 16 bases. The CDR3 has 14 amino acids. Germline V lookup: CDR1 MNHNY, CDR2 SVGAGI (reference sequence). CDR3 bases: TGTGCCAGCAAGACGGGAGGCGAAGGCACTGAAGCTTTCTTT. Residues: CASKTGGEGTEAFF.

The rearrangement joins TRBV11-3 to TRBJ2-3, with 7 positions matching TRBD1. The CDR3 has 14 residues. CDR1 and CDR2 from the germline V gene are SGHNT and YENEEA. The ends lost 1 base at V and 4 bases at J; junction bases unmatched: 2. CDR3 sequence: CASSLGGTADTQYF. CDR3 DNA: TGTGCCAGCAGCTTAGGGGGGACAGCAGATACGCAGTATTTT.

This clone was counted a single time. The chain has TRBV19 and TRBJ1-6, with 11 bases aligning to TRBD1. The CDR3 sequence is 14 residues long. V dropped 10 bases and J dropped 8; count of bases not matched to a gene: 7. Germline V gene lookup returns CDR1 LNHDA and CDR2 SQIVND (reference sequence). As DNA, the CDR3 is TGTGCCACTCAGCGGACAGGGGGCCATTCACCCCTCCACTTT. This codes for CATQRTGGHSPLHF.

The chain uses TRBV28 and TRBJ2-6; D remains ambiguous. Trimming removed 1 base from V and 1 base from J, with 8 bases in between. In germline, CDR1 is MDHEN, CDR2 SYDVKM. The CDR3 extends over 16 amino acids. This chain's CDR3 is CASSLFTASGANVLTF. CDR3 nucleotides: TGTGCCAGCAGTTTATTTACAGCTTCTGGGGCCAACGTCCTGACTTTC. The full variable domain, with the rest looked up from reference TRBV28 and TRBJ2-6, is DVKVTQSSRYLVKRTGEKVFLECVQDMDHENMFWYRQDPGLGLRLIYFSYDVKMKEKGDIPEGYSVSREKKERFSLILESASTNQTSMYLCASSLFTASGANVLTFGAGSRLTVL.

V and J are TRBV7-9 and TRBJ2-3; D unresolved. Trimming cost V 1 base and J 1 base, with 9 bases left between them. Germline CDR1 is SEHNR and CDR2 is FQNEAQ (reference sequence). The CDR3 is 15 amino acids. The CDR3 DNA sequence: TGTGCCAGCAGCTTAGTTCAATCAGGCACAGATACGCAGTATTTT. It codes for CASSLVQSGTDTQYF.

V is TRBV19 and J is TRBJ2-2, with D possibly matching TRBD2 (6 bases). In germline, CDR1 is LNHDA, CDR2 SQIVND (reference sequence). V lost 7 bases to trimming and J lost 1 base, with 13 bases between them. The CDR3 has 15 residues. The CDR3 DNA follows: TGTGCCAGTAAAAGGTATAGCGGGAACACCGGGGAGCTGTTTTTT. This gives the protein CASKRYSGNTGELFF.

This clone was picked up a small number of times. The V gene is TRBV7-2, the J gene TRBJ2-2; D is perhaps TRBD1 (6 bases). CDR3 length equals 16 residues. V lost 5 bases to trimming and J lost 5 bases, with 18 bases between them. The germline gives CDR1 SGHTA, CDR2 FQGNSA. The CDR3 coding sequence is TGTGCCAGCAGCGTACCCACAGGGACCCTTACCGGGGAGCTGTTTTTT. Its translation is CASSVPTGTLTGELFF. The whole variable domain, filled in from reference TRBV7-2 and TRBJ2-2, reads GAGVSQSPSNKVTEKGKDVELRCDPISGHTALYWYRQSLGQGLEFLIYFQGNSAPDKSGLPSDRFSAERTGGSVSTLTIQRTQQEDSAVYLCASSVPTGTLTGELFFGEGSRLTVL.

V gene TRBV14 combines with J gene TRBJ2-7; D may be TRBD1 (6 bases). Germline values: CDR1 SGHDN, CDR2 FVKESK. The V gene lost 4 bases and the J gene lost 9 bases, with 13 bases spanning the gap. The CDR3 is 12 amino acids. For the CDR3, the DNA is TGTGCCAGCAGCCTATCAGGGGTGGGGCAGTACTTC. It yields the protein CASSLSGVGQYF.

The sample holds a few counts of this clone. The chain joins TRBV12-5 to TRBJ1-2; maybe TRBD1 (5 bases). The CDR3 spans 14 residues. Germline assignment: CDR1 LGHNT and CDR2 FRNRAP. Trimming took 1 base from V and 4 from J, leaving 10 bases between them. The CDR3 reads CASGLDRGLYGYTF. CDR3 sequence (DNA): TGTGCTAGTGGTTTGGATAGGGGACTCTATGGCTACACCTTC.